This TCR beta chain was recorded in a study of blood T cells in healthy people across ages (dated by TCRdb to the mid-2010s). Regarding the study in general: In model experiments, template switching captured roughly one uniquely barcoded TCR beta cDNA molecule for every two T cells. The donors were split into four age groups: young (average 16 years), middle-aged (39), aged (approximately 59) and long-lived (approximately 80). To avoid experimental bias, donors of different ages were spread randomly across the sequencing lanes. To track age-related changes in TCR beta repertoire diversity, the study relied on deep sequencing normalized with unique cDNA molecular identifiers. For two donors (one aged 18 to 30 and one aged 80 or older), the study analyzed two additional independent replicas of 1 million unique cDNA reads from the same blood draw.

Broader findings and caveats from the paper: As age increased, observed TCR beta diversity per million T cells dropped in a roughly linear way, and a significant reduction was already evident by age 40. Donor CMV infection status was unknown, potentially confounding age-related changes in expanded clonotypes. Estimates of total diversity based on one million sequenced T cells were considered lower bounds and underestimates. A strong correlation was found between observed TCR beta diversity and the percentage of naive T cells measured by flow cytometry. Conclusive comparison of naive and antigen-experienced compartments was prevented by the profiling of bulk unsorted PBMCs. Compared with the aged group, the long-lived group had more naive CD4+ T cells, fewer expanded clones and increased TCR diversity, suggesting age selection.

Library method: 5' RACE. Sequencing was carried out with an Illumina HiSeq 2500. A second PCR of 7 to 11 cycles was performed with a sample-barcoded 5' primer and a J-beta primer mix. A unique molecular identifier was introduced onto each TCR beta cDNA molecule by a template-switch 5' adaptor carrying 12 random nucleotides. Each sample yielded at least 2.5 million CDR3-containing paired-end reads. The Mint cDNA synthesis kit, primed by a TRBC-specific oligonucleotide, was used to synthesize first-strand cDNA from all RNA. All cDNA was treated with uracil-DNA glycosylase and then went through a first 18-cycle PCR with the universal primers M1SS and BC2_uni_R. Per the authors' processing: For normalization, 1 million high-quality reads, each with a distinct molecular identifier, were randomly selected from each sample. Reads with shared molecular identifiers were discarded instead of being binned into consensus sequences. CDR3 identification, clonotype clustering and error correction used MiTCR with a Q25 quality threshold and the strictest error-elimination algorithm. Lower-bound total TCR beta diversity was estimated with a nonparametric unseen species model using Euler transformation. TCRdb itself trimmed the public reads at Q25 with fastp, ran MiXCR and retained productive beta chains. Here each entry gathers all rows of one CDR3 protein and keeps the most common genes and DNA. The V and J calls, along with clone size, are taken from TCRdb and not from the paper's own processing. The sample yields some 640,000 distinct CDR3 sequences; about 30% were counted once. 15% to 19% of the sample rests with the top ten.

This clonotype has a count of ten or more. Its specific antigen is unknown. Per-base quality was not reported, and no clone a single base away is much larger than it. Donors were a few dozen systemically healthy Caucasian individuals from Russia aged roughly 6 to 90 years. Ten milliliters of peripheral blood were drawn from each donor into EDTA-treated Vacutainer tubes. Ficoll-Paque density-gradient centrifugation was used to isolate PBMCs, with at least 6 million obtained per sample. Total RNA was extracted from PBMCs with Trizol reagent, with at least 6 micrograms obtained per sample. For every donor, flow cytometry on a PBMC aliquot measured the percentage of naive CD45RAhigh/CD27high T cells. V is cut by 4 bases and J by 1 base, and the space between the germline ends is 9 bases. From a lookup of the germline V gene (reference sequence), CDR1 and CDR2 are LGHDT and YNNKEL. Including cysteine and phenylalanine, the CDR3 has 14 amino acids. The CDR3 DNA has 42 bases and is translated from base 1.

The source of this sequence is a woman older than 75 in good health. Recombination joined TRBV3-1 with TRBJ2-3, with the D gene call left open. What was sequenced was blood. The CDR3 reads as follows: CASSPSRGTDTQYF. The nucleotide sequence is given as TGTGCCAGCAGCCCCTCCCGGGGCACAGATACGCAGTATTTT.